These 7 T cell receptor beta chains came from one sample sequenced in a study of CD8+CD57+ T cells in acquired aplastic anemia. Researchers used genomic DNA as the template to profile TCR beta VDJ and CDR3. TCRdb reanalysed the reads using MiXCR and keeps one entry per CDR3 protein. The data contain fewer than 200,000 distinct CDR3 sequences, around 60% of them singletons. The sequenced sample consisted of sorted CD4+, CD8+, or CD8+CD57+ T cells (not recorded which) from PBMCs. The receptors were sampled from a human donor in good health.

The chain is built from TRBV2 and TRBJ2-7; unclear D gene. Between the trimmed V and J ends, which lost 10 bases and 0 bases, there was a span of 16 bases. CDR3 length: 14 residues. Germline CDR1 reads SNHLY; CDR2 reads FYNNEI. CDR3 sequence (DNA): TGTGCCACCAAACAAGATCCGAACTCCTACGAGCAGTACTTC. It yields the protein CATKQDPNSYEQYF.

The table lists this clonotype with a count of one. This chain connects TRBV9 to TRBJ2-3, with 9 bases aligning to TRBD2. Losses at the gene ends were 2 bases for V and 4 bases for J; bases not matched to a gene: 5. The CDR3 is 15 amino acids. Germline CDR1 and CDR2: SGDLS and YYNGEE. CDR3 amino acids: CASSVGGGASDTQYF. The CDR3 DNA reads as TGTGCCAGCAGCGTGGGCGGGGGGGCCTCAGATACGCAGTATTTT. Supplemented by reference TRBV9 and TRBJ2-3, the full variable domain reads DSGVTQTPKHLITATGQRVTLRCSPRSGDLSVYWYQQSLDQGLQFLIQYYNGEERAKGNILERFSAQQFPDLHSELNLSSLELGDSALYFCASSVGGGASDTQYFGPGTRLTVL.

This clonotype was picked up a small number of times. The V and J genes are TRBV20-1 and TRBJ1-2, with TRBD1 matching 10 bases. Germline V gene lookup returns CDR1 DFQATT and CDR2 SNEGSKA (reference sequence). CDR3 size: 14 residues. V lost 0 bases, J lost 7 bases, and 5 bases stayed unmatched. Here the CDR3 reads CSARDPRTGGGYTF. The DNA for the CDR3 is TGCAGTGCTAGAGATCCAAGGACAGGGGGTGGCTACACCTTC.

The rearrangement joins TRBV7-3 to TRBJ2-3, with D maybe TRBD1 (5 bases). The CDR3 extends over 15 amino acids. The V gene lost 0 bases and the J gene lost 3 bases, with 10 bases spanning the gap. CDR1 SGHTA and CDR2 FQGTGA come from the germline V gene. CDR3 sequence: CASSLTGEGTDTQYF. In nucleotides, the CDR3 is TGTGCCAGCAGCTTAACAGGGGAAGGGACAGATACGCAGTATTTT.

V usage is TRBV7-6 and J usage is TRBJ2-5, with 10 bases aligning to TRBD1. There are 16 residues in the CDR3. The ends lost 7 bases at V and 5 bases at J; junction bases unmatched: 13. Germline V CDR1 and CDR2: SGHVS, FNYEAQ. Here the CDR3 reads CASTADTGQGLETQYF. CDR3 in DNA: TGTGCCAGCACCGCGGATACGGGACAGGGGTTGGAGACCCAGTACTTC.

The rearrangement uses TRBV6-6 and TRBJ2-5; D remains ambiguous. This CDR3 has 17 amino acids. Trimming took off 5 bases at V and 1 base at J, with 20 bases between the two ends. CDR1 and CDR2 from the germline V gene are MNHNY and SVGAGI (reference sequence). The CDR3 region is CASSEVTLAPFQETQYF. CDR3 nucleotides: TGTGCCAGCAGTGAAGTGACACTCGCTCCTTTCCAAGAGACCCAGTACTTC.

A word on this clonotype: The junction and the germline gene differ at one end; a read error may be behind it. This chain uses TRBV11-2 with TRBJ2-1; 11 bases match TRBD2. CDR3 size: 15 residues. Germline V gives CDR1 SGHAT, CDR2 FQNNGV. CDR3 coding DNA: TGTGCCAGCAGCTTTGGGACTAGCGGTTACAATGAGCATTTCTTC. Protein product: CASSFGTSGYNEHFF.